Reported below is one TCR beta chain. Antigen: not known. TCRdb's copy holds only in-frame clones and misses some; the assay was immunoSEQ multiplex PCR. The sample has 77,000 or so clones, roughly 87% seen once. The junction had 7 bases not matched to a gene; V was cut back by 5 bases and J by 4 bases. Germline V gene data show CDR1 as LGHNA and CDR2 as YNFKEQ. The CDR3 sequence is 16 residues long. This sample is drawn from a study of OX40 agonist ivuxolimab in advanced cancers. General study findings and limits: Relative to CD4+ cells, CD8+ T cells on average had more expanded clones. Among patients with partial responses at 0.1-3.0 mg/kg, clonal expansion was among the lowest. Normalized T-cell clonal expansion was also low in a subset of nonresponders.

Sequencing used CD4+ or CD8+ T cells sorted from blood, obtained in a trial of the OX40 agonist ivuxolimab. The sequence derives from an adult with an advanced solid tumor such as melanoma, head and neck, liver or kidney cancer. The chain combines TRBV4-2 with TRBJ2-6, with TRBD1 identical over 8 bases. CDR3 DNA: TGTGCCAGCAGCACCCAGGGGGCATCCGGGGCCAACGTCCTGACTTTC. It codes for CASSTQGASGANVLTF.